One and the same sample provided the 22 T cell receptor beta chains below, sequenced in a study of early T cells in non-severe SARS-CoV-2 infection. TCRdb re-called the 5' RACE reads with MiXCR, one entry per CDR3 protein. This table has fewer than 40,000 distinct CDR3 sequences, roughly 6.6% appearing once. The sequencing input was whole blood. The receptors originated from an adult who was a healthcare worker with PCR-confirmed SARS-CoV-2 infection or an uninfected control (not recorded which).

In its sample, this clonotype was seen many times. CDR3 DNA sequence: TGTGCCATCAGTGAGCCGACCTCCGCGGGACAGGGGGCTTTGTACGAGCAGTACTTC. Translating it yields CAISEPTSAGQGALYEQYF. The rearrangement links TRBV10-3 to TRBJ2-7; 12 nucleotides line up with TRBD1. The CDR3 spans 19 residues. V was pared by 2 bases and J by 4 bases, with 15 bases of the junction left unmatched. Germline CDR1 reads ENHRY; CDR2 reads SYGVKD.

This clonotype was counted between two and nine times. The genes are TRBV15 and TRBJ1-2; no clear D. V shed 0 bases and J shed 8 bases, with 7 bases lying between them. CDR3 size: 12 residues. From germline, CDR1 is LNHNV and CDR2 YYDKDF (reference sequence). The CDR3 loop is CATSRDQSGYTF. CDR3 DNA sequence: TGTGCCACCAGCAGAGATCAAAGCGGCTACACCTTC.

The gene calls are TRBV29-1 and TRBJ2-1; D is ambiguous. Per the germline V gene, CDR1 is SQVTM and CDR2 is ANQGSEA. This CDR3 spans 13 amino acids. The V gene lost 1 base and the J gene lost 4 bases, with 8 bases spanning the gap. The CDR3 is CSVEVTAYNEQFF. DNA for the CDR3: TGCAGCGTTGAAGTTACCGCTTACAATGAGCAGTTCTTC.

The CDR3 spells CATSDFNRRYGYTF. CDR3 DNA: TGTGCCACCAGTGATTTTAACAGGAGATATGGCTACACCTTC. J is TRBJ1-2 and V is TRBV24-1; TRBD1 might be the D (5 bases). This CDR3 comprises 14 residues. CDR1 and CDR2 (germline): KGHDR, SFDVKD. V was clipped by 1 base and J by 5 bases, with 10 bases between them.

The sample holds a few counts of this clonotype. The genes are TRBV11-1 and TRBJ2-7; D ambiguous. CDR3 length: 15 amino acids. CDR1 is SGHAT, CDR2 FQDESV, per germline (reference sequence). The germline V and J ends were trimmed by 0 bases and 5 bases, with 14 bases remaining between them. CDR3 loop: CASSLASEGFHEQYF. CDR3 nucleotides: TGTGCCAGCAGCTTAGCGTCGGAAGGGTTCCACGAGCAGTACTTC.

This clonotype was observed at least ten times. The V and J genes are TRBV6-6 and TRBJ1-2, with 8 bases that match TRBD1. The V gene end was trimmed by 1 base and the J gene end by 3 bases; junction bases not matched to a gene: 10. This CDR3 comprises 17 residues. Germline CDR1 reads MNHNY; CDR2 reads SVGAGI (reference sequence). The CDR3 is CASSYLAGGAGDYGYTF. CDR3 nucleotide sequence: TGTGCCAGCAGTTACTTGGCAGGGGGCGCGGGAGACTATGGCTACACCTTC.

There are a few counts of this clonotype. The rearrangement uses TRBV7-9 and TRBJ2-1; D assignment may be TRBD1 or TRBD2 (5 bases each). Germline-derived CDR1 and CDR2 are SEHNR and FQNEAQ (reference sequence). The length of the CDR3 is 15 residues. V was shortened by 4 bases and J by 10 bases, with 20 bases between the two germline ends. Here the CDR3 reads CASSYNRDPSREQFF. CDR3 bases: TGTGCCAGCAGCTACAATAGGGACCCGAGCCGAGAGCAGTTCTTC.

The table lists this clonotype with a few counts. J is TRBJ2-2 and V is TRBV20-1; 8 nucleotides align to TRBD1. This CDR3 is 14 amino acids long. Per germline, CDR1 DFQATT and CDR2 SNEGSKA (reference sequence). Trimming at V came to 6 bases and at J to 1 base, leaving 4 bases not matched to a gene. The CDR3 loop reads CSAIGTGNTGELFF. The CDR3, as DNA: TGCAGTGCGATTGGGACAGGGAACACCGGGGAGCTGTTTTTT.

This clonotype was observed at least ten times. V usage is TRBV27 and J usage is TRBJ1-1; D possibly corresponds to TRBD1 (5 bases). The CDR3 is made up of 15 amino acids. From germline, CDR1 is MNHEY and CDR2 SMNVEV (reference sequence). Trimming took off 2 bases at V and 5 bases at J, with 15 bases between the two ends. CDR3 amino acids: CASSLKNPWGTEAFF. Written as DNA, the CDR3 is TGTGCCAGCAGTTTAAAGAATCCTTGGGGGACTGAAGCTTTCTTT.

This clonotype was counted ten times or more. The chain combines TRBV7-9 with TRBJ2-5; D might be TRBD1 or TRBD2, each matching 5 bases. The CDR3 loop spans 15 amino acids. Germline-derived CDR1 and CDR2 are SEHNR and FQNEAQ (reference sequence). V was clipped by 3 bases and J by 1 base, with 12 bases between them. The CDR3 nucleotides read TGTGCCAGCAGCTTTGGGACCGCTACCCAAGAGACCCAGTACTTC. Its protein is CASSFGTATQETQYF.

This clonotype was counted many times. The J gene is TRBJ2-7, the V gene TRBV10-1; D unresolved. The CDR3 has 14 amino acids. Trimming took 3 bases from V and 0 from J, leaving 9 bases between them. CDR1 is WNHNN and CDR2 is SYGVQD in the germline V gene (reference sequence). The CDR3 here is CASSEDLSSYEQYF. In DNA, the CDR3 is TGCGCCAGCAGTGAAGACTTGAGCTCCTACGAGCAGTACTTC.

This clonotype has ten or more counts. The rearrangement links TRBV4-2 to TRBJ2-1; D is unresolved. Germline-derived CDR1 and CDR2 are LGHNA and YNFKEQ. The CDR3 consists of 13 residues. The V and J ends lost 0 bases and 8 bases respectively, with 8 bases between them. The CDR3 loop is CASSQDLRDEQFF. The CDR3 nucleotides read TGTGCCAGCAGCCAAGATCTACGGGATGAGCAGTTCTTC.

This clonotype appeared many times. The chain carries TRBV25-1 and TRBJ1-4, with TRBD1 matching 7 bases. V gave up 3 bases and J gave up 8 bases; unmatched junction bases: 6. Germline CDR1 MGHDK, CDR2 SYGVNS. The CDR3 runs to 14 residues. CDR3 loop: CASSDAGGYEKLFF. DNA for the CDR3: TGTGCCAGCAGTGATGCAGGGGGATACGAAAAACTGTTTTTT.

The sample holds many counts of this clonotype. The chain recombines TRBV20-1 with TRBJ1-4; D is perhaps TRBD1 (6 bases). CDR1 is DFQATT, CDR2 SNEGSKA, per germline (reference sequence). With 6 bases removed from V and 4 bases from J, the gap between germline ends came to 15 bases. The CDR3 has 14 residues. The CDR3 DNA sequence: TGCAGTGCGGTATCAGGGGCGGTTAATGAAAAACTGTTTTTT. Encoded protein: CSAVSGAVNEKLFF.

This clonotype was seen ten or more times. This sequence joins TRBV2 and TRBJ2-1, with D unclear. Trimming cost V 6 bases and J 7 bases, with 10 bases left between them. CDR3 length equals 12 residues. The germline gives CDR1 SNHLY, CDR2 FYNNEI. The CDR3 coding sequence is TGTGCCAGCAGCAATATGGGAAATGAGCAGTTCTTC. Translating gives CASSNMGNEQFF.

This clonotype has a count of ten or more. V is TRBV6-2 or TRBV6-3 and J is TRBJ2-1, with TRBD2 matching over 13 bases. V lost 7 bases, J lost 0 bases, and 9 bases stayed unmatched. Germline CDR1 and CDR2: MNHEY and SVGEGT. The CDR3 totals 18 residues. Here the CDR3 DNA reads TGTGCCAGCACCTATACTAGCGGGAGGGCTAGCTCCTACAATGAGCAGTTCTTC. This codes for CASTYTSGRASSYNEQFF.

At least ten counts were recorded for this clonotype. The chain couples TRBV7-9 to TRBJ2-1; 13 nucleotides line up with TRBD2. The ends lost 3 bases at V and 0 bases at J; junction bases unmatched: 5. CDR1 is SEHNR, CDR2 FQNEAQ, per germline (reference sequence). This CDR3 spans 18 amino acids. CDR3 nucleotides: TGTGCCAGCAGCTTGGGACTAGCGGGATCCAGCTCCTACAATGAGCAGTTCTTC. Translation: CASSLGLAGSSSYNEQFF.

This clonotype was found many times. The chain is built from TRBV19 and TRBJ1-2; 8 bases are a match to TRBD1. Germline V gene lookup returns CDR1 LNHDA and CDR2 SQIVND (reference sequence). The CDR3 contains 13 residues. V shed 6 bases and J 3 bases; nucleotides not matched to a gene: 3. CDR3 sequence: CASSSTGDYGYTF. The CDR3 DNA reads TGTGCCAGTAGCTCGACAGGGGACTATGGCTACACCTTC.

This clonotype was counted many times. V is TRBV20-1 and J is TRBJ2-1, with TRBD2 matching over 9 bases. Trimming cost V 5 bases and J 4 bases; bases outside gene matches: 6. Per germline, CDR1 DFQATT and CDR2 SNEGSKA (reference sequence). The CDR3 is 14 amino acids. The DNA of the CDR3 is TGCAGTGCTCTGACTAGCGGTTCTTACAATGAGCAGTTCTTC. It yields the protein CSALTSGSYNEQFF.

In this sample, this clonotype turned up many times. The chain is built from TRBV24-1 and TRBJ2-5; 7 nucleotides line up with TRBD2. V lost 4 bases, J lost 1 base, and 2 bases stayed unmatched. In germline, CDR1 is KGHDR, CDR2 SFDVKD. The CDR3 has 14 amino acids. The CDR3 region has the DNA TGTGCCACCAGTGACCCTAGCGGCCAAGAGACCCAGTACTTC. Its protein is CATSDPSGQETQYF.

This clonotype was seen repeatedly, ten times or more. This sequence joins TRBV10-2 and TRBJ1-1; D is undetermined. CDR3 length equals 14 residues. The V and J ends lost 7 bases and 1 base respectively, with 13 bases between them. The germline V gene encodes CDR1 WSHSY and CDR2 SAAADI. CDR3 nucleotides: TGCGCCAGCAAATTTAGGCAGCAGAACACTGAAGCTTTCTTT. Its protein product is CASKFRQQNTEAFF.

This clonotype came up a few times. The chain uses TRBV28 and TRBJ1-5; D call uncertain. The ends were cut back, 2 bases at V and 9 bases at J, with 11 bases in the middle. The V gene's germline CDR1 is MDHEN and CDR2 SYDVKM. The CDR3 has 13 amino acids. Here the CDR3 reads CASSLPGQGPQHF. The CDR3, as DNA: TGTGCCAGCAGTTTACCGGGCCAAGGGCCCCAGCATTTT.